Shown below are 16 T cell receptor beta chains from a single sample sequenced in a study of identical twins. TCRdb reanalysed the 5' RACE reads using MiXCR and keeps one entry per CDR3 protein. There are roughly 570,000 distinct CDR3 sequences in the sample; nearly 10% occur only once, and roughly 3.2% lies in the top ten. This same sample was also taken into another study, of yellow fever vaccine responses in identical twins.

Input material: PBMCs. The origin of the receptors is a woman aged 18 to 35 in good health.

This clonotype was seen repeatedly, ten times or more. The chain combines TRBV27 with TRBJ2-2; possibly TRBD1 or TRBD2 for D (6 bases each). The germline V gene has CDR1 MNHEY and CDR2 SMNVEV (reference sequence). V lost 2 bases to trimming and J lost 3 bases, with 13 bases between them. The CDR3 loop spans 16 amino acids. The CDR3 DNA follows: TGTGCCAGCAGTTTAATCCTAGGGGGGTACACCGGGGAGCTGTTTTTT. Its protein product is CASSLILGGYTGELFF.

The chain combines TRBV12-3 or TRBV12-4 with TRBJ2-1; 7 bases line up with TRBD1. V was clipped by 2 bases and J by 8 bases; unmatched bases: 9. This CDR3 has 15 amino acids. The CDR3 loop is CASSLTLGGLDEQFF. Written as DNA, the CDR3 is TGTGCCAGCAGTTTAACTCTAGGGGGCCTGGATGAGCAGTTCTTC.

The gene calls are TRBV11-2 and TRBJ2-6; D gene ambiguous. CDR1 and CDR2 from the germline V gene are SGHAT and FQNNGV. The CDR3 consists of 14 residues. V lost 0 bases and J lost 4, with 4 bases in between. CDR3 in amino acids: CASSLEGGANVLTF. CDR3 nucleotides: TGTGCCAGCAGCTTAGAGGGAGGGGCCAACGTCCTGACTTTC.

V is TRBV7-2 and J is TRBJ2-1; D perhaps matches TRBD1 (7 bases). V dropped 2 bases and J dropped 8 bases, with 16 bases sitting between them. Germline CDR1 reads SGHTA; CDR2 reads FQGNSA. The CDR3 is made up of 15 amino acids. CDR3 sequence (DNA): TGTGCCAGCAGCTTATTCGGAGGGGGCTTCGATGAGCAGTTCTTC. Translation: CASSLFGGGFDEQFF.

This chain uses TRBV29-1 with TRBJ2-5, with 14 bases that match TRBD2. From germline, CDR1 is SQVTM and CDR2 ANQGSEA. The trim removed 3 bases at V and 0 bases at J, leaving 9 bases unmatched. The CDR3 runs 18 residues. The CDR3, as DNA: TGCAGCGTTGACGTCGGGACTAGCGGGGGCTGGTACCAAGAGACCCAGTACTTC. Translating gives CSVDVGTSGGWYQETQYF. Complete variable domain (other parts from reference TRBV29-1 and TRBJ2-5): SAVISQKPSRDICQRGTSLTIQCQVDSQVTMMFWYRQQPGQSLTLIATANQGSEATYESGFVIDKFPISRPNLTFSTLTVSNMSPEDSSIYLCSVDVGTSGGWYQETQYFGPGTRLLVL.

This clonotype was seen only a few times. This chain links TRBV6-2 or TRBV6-3 with TRBJ1-5; no clear D. Trimming left V 3 bases short and J 1 base short, with 7 bases between. The germline V gene encodes CDR1 MNHEY and CDR2 SVGEGT. This CDR3 comprises 14 residues. As DNA, the CDR3 is TGTGCCAGCAGTTATCTCCGGAGCAATCAGCCCCAGCATTTT. The encoded protein is CASSYLRSNQPQHF.

This chain joins TRBV28 and TRBJ1-2; D is perhaps TRBD1 (6 bases). Germline loops: CDR1 MDHEN, CDR2 SYDVKM. The CDR3 spans 13 residues. V was trimmed by 6 bases and J by 7 bases, leaving 15 bases between them. The DNA for the CDR3 is TGTGCCAGCAGCCTAACAGGGACGGGTGGCTACACCTTC. This gives the protein CASSLTGTGGYTF.

This clonotype was seen at least ten times. The chain carries TRBV5-5 and TRBJ1-5; D call uncertain. This CDR3 contains 14 residues. The ends were cut back, 5 bases at V and 3 bases at J, with 12 bases in the middle. The germline gives CDR1 SGHKS, CDR2 YYEKEE (reference sequence). This CDR3 reads CASRRDDYNQPQHF. DNA for the CDR3: TGTGCCAGCAGACGGGATGATTACAATCAGCCCCAGCATTTT.

This clonotype has a count of ten or more. V gene TRBV20-1 combines with J gene TRBJ2-7; TRBD1 matches 7 bases. Trimming at V came to 8 bases and at J to 7 bases, leaving 14 bases not matched to a gene. The CDR3 has 13 amino acids. Germline assignment: CDR1 DFQATT and CDR2 SNEGSKA (reference sequence). The CDR3 loop reads CSSPGRGSSEQYF. DNA of the CDR3: TGCAGTTCGCCCGGCAGGGGGAGTAGTGAGCAGTACTTC.

This clonotype was picked up many times. This chain joins TRBV6-4 and TRBJ1-1, with D possibly matching TRBD1 (5 bases). Germline CDR1 reads MRHNA; CDR2 reads SNTAGT. The length of the CDR3 is 16 residues. V was pared by 3 bases and J by 0 bases, with 14 bases between. In nucleotides, the CDR3 is TGTGCCAGCAGTGAAATAGGTGGGACTTTGAACACTGAAGCTTTCTTT. Translating it yields CASSEIGGTLNTEAFF.

This clonotype has a count of ten or more. The genes are TRBV24-1 and TRBJ2-3; D is perhaps TRBD2 (5 bases). This CDR3 spans 15 amino acids. The V gene's germline CDR1 is KGHDR and CDR2 SFDVKD. The V end lost 4 bases, the J end lost 5 bases, and 15 bases lay between the germline ends. The CDR3 is CATSDRLPEGDTQYF. The CDR3 DNA reads TGTGCCACCAGTGACCGACTACCAGAGGGAGATACGCAGTATTTT.

This clonotype was recorded at least ten times. The chain employs TRBV7-6 and TRBJ1-1, with a tentative D call TRBD1 (5 bases). The CDR3 loop spans 15 amino acids. V dropped 5 bases and J dropped 1 base, with 14 bases sitting between them. Germline CDR1 reads SGHVS; CDR2 reads FNYEAQ. The CDR3 loop reads CASSALGTGNTEAFF. The DNA of the CDR3 is TGTGCCAGCAGCGCCCTCGGGACGGGGAACACTGAAGCTTTCTTT.

The chain links TRBV29-1 to TRBJ2-2; 12 nucleotides agree with TRBD2. CDR1 and CDR2 from the germline V gene are SQVTM and ANQGSEA. The CDR3 is made up of 16 amino acids. Trimming at V came to 4 bases and at J to 6 bases, leaving 9 bases not matched to a gene. The CDR3 DNA sequence: TGCAGCGTTGCCCATCCTAGCGGGGGGGCCCCCGGGGAGCTGTTTTTT. It specifies CSVAHPSGGAPGELFF.

The J gene is TRBJ2-7, the V gene TRBV7-9; a weak D match, TRBD1 (5 bases). V dropped 5 bases and J dropped 4 bases, with 15 bases sitting between them. CDR1 is SEHNR and CDR2 is FQNEAQ in the germline V gene (reference sequence). CDR3 length equals 14 residues. The CDR3, as DNA: TGTGCCAGCAGCCCTCCCTACGACAGATACGAGCAGTACTTC. It is translated as CASSPPYDRYEQYF.

This clonotype has a handful of counts. The V gene is TRBV9, the J gene TRBJ2-5; 8 positions agree with TRBD1. The CDR3 sequence is 14 residues long. V lost 3 bases, J lost 3 bases, and 4 bases stayed unmatched. The germline V gene encodes CDR1 SGDLS and CDR2 YYNGEE. The CDR3: CASSDGQGEETQYF. The DNA of the CDR3 is TGTGCCAGCAGCGATGGACAGGGAGAAGAGACCCAGTACTTC.

There are many counts of this clonotype. The chain links TRBV20-1 to TRBJ2-1, with 11 bases matching TRBD2. This CDR3 contains 14 residues. Germline assignment: CDR1 DFQATT and CDR2 SNEGSKA (reference sequence). Trimming at V came to 6 bases and at J to 5 bases, leaving 6 bases not matched to a gene. CDR3 sequence reads: CSAKLAGVDNEQFF. DNA of the CDR3: TGCAGTGCAAAACTAGCGGGAGTTGACAATGAGCAGTTCTTC.